This TCR beta chain was obtained from a study of cytomegalovirus exposure and HLA in healthy donors. The PCR was carried out with 60 Vbeta primers and 13 Jbeta primers. TCRdb keeps only in-frame clones here, not all; method: immunoSEQ multiplex PCR. Its listing shows 100,000 or so clones. This CDR3 comprises 14 residues. From germline, CDR1 is SGHNT and CDR2 YYREEE (reference sequence). Trimming removed 5 bases from V and 6 bases from J; junction bases left unmatched: 6. The TCR was taken from a woman in her 30s in good health and CMV-seronegative. The sample was PBMCs. The rearrangement joins TRBV5-4 to TRBJ2-7; TRBD1 aligns across 12 bases. The CDR3: CASSSGTGGVEQYF. In DNA, the CDR3 is TGTGCCAGCAGTTCCGGGACAGGGGGCGTCGAGCAGTACTTC.